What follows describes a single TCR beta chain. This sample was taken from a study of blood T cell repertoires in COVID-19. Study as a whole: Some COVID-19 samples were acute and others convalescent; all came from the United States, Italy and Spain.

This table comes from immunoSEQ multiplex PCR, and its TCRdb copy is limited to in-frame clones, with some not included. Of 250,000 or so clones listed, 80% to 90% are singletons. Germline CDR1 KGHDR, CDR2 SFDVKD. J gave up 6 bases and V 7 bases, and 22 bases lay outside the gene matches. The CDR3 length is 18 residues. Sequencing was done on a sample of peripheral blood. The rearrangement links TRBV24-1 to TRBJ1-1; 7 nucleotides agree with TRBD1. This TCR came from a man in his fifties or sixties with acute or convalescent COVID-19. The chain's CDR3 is CATSDSRGDSIGMAEAFF. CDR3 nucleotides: TGTGCCACCAGCGACAGTCGAGGGGACAGTATAGGGATGGCTGAAGCTTTCTTT.